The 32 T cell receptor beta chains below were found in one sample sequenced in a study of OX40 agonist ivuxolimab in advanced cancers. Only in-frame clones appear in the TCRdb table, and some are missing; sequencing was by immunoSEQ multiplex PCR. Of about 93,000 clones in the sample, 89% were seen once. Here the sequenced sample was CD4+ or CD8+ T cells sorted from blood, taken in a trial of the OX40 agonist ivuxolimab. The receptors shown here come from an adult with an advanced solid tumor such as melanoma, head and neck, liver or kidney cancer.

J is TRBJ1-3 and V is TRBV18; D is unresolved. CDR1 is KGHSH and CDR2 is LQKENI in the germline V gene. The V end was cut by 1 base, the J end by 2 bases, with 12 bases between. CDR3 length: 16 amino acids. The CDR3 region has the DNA TGTGCCAGCTCACCACAAGCAGGACTCGCTGGAAACACCATATATTTT. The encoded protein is CASSPQAGLAGNTIYF. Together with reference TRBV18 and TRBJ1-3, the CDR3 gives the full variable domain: NAGVMQNPRHLVRRRGQEARLRCSPMKGHSHVYWYRQLPEEGLKFMVYLQKENIIDESGMPKERFSAEFPKEGPSILRIQQVVRGDSAAYFCASSPQAGLAGNTIYFGEGSWLTVV.

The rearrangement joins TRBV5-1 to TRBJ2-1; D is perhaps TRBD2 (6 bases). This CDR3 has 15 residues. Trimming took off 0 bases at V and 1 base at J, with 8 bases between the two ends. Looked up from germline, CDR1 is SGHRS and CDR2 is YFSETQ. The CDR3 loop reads CASSLGSGSYNEQFF. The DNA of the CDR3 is TGCGCCAGCAGCTTGGGTAGCGGATCCTACAATGAGCAGTTCTTC.

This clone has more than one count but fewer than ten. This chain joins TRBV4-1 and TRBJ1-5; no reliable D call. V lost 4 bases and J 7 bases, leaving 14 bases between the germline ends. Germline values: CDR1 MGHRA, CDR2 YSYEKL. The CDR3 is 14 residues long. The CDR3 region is CASSPLVVGQPQHF. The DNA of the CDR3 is TGCGCCAGCAGCCCGCTAGTTGTCGGGCAGCCCCAGCATTTT.

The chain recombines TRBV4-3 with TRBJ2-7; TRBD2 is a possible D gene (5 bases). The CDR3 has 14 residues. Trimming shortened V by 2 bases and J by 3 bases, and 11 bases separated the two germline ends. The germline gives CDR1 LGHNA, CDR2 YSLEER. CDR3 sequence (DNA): TGCGCCAGCAGCCAATCCGTGACTAACTACGAGCAGTACTTC. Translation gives CASSQSVTNYEQYF.

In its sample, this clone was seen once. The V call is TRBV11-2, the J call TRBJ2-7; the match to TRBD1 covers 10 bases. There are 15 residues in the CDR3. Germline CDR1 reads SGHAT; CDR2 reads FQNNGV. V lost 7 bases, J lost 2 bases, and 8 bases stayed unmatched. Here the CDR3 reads CASTSGTGDTYEQYF. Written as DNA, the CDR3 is TGTGCCAGCACTTCCGGGACAGGGGATACCTACGAGCAGTACTTC.

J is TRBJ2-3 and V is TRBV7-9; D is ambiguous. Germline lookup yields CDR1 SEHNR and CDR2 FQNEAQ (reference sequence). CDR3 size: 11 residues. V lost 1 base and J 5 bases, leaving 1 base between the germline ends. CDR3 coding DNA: TGTGCCAGCAGCTTAGTAGATACGCAGTATTTT. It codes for CASSLVDTQYF.

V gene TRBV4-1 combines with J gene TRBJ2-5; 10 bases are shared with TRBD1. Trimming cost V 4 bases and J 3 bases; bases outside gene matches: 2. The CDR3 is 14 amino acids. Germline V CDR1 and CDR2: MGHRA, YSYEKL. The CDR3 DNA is TGCGCCAGCAGCCTGGGACAGGGGAAAGAGACCCAGTACTTC. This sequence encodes CASSLGQGKETQYF.

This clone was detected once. The CDR3 DNA reads as TGTGCCAGCAGTCTAGCAGCAGGGGGCTCCAGATACGAGCAGTACTTC. It translates to CASSLAAGGSRYEQYF. V usage is TRBV27 and J usage is TRBJ2-7; 8 nucleotides agree with TRBD1. J gave up 4 bases and V 5 bases, and 13 bases lay outside the gene matches. The CDR3 runs to 16 residues. Germline V gene lookup returns CDR1 MNHEY and CDR2 SMNVEV (reference sequence).

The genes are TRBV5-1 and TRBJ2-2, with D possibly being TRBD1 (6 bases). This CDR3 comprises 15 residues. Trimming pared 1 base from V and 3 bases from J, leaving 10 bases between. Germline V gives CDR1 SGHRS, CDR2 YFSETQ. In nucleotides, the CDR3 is TGCGCCAGCAGCTTGTCCCAGGGGCACACCGGGGAGCTGTTTTTT. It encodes CASSLSQGHTGELFF.

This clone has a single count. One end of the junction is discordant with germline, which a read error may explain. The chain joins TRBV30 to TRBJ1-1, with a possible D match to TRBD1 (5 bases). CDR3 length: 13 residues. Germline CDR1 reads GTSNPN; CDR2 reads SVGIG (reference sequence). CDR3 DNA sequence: TGTGCCTGGAGGCAGGACATGGCCTCTGAGGCTTTCTTT. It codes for CAWRQDMASEAFF.

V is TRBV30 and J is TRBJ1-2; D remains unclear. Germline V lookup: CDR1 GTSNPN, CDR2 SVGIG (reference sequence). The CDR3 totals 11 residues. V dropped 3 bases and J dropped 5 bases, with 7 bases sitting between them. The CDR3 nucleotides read TGTGCCTGGAGCAGAGAATATGGCTACACCTTC. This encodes CAWSREYGYTF.

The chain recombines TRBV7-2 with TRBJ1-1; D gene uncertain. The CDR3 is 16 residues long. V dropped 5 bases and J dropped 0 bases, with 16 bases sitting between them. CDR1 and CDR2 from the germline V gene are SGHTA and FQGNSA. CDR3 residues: CASSLRASSMNTEAFF. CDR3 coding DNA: TGTGCCAGCAGCCTCCGGGCCTCATCTATGAACACTGAAGCTTTCTTT.

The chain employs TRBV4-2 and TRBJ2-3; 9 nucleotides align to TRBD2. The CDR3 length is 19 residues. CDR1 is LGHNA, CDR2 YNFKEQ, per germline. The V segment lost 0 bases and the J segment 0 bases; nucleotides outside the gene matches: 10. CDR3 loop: CASSQDGAGGDFSTDTQYF. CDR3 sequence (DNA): TGTGCCAGCAGCCAAGATGGAGCGGGGGGAGATTTTAGCACAGATACGCAGTATTTT.

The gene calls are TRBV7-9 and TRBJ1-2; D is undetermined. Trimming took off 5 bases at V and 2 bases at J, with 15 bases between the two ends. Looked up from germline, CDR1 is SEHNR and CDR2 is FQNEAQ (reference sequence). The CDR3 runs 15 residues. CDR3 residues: CASSLTTTANYGYTF. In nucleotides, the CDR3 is TGTGCCAGCAGCCTCACGACCACAGCGAACTATGGCTACACCTTC.

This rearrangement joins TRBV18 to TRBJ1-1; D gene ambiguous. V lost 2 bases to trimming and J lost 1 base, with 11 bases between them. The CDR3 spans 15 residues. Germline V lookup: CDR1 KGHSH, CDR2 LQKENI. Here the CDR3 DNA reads TGTGCCAGCTCACCAAACGGACGGCAGAACACTGAAGCTTTCTTT. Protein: CASSPNGRQNTEAFF.

The CDR3 protein is CACNLQGEAFF. The CDR3 nucleotides read TGTGCCTGTAACCTACAGGGTGAAGCTTTCTTT. The V gene is TRBV30, the J gene TRBJ1-1; a possible D gene is TRBD1 (6 bases). CDR1 GTSNPN and CDR2 SVGIG come from the germline V gene (reference sequence). The germline V and J ends were trimmed by 6 bases and 7 bases, with 12 bases remaining between them. CDR3 size: 11 residues.

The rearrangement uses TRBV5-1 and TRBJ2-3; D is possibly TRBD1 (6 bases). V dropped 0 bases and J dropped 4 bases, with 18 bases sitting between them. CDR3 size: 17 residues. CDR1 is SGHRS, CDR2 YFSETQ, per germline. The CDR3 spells CASSLGGGANRADTQYF. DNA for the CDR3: TGCGCCAGCAGCTTGGGAGGTGGGGCGAACAGGGCAGATACGCAGTATTTT.

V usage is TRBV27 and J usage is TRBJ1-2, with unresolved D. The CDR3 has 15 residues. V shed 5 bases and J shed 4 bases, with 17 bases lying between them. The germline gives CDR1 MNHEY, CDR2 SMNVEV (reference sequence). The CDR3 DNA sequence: TGTGCCAGCAGTCCAAAACCTCAAAATCGCTATGGCTACACCTTC. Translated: CASSPKPQNRYGYTF.

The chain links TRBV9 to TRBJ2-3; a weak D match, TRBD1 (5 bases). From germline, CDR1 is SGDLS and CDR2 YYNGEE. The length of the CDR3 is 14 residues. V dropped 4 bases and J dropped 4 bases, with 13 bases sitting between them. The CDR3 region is CASSTRQWSDTQYF. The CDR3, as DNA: TGTGCCAGCAGCACTCGACAGTGGTCAGATACGCAGTATTTT.

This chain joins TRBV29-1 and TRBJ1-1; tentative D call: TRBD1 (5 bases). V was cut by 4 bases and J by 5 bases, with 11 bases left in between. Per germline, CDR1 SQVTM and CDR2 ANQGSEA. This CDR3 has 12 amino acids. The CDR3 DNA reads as TGCAGCGTTGGAAGGGGATTTACTGAAGCTTTCTTT. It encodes CSVGRGFTEAFF.

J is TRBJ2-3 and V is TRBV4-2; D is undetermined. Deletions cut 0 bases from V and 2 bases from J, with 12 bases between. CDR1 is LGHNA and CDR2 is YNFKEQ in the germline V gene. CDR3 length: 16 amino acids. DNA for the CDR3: TGTGCCAGCAGCCAAGAGGGCCTGCCCCCCACAGATACGCAGTATTTT. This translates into CASSQEGLPPTDTQYF.

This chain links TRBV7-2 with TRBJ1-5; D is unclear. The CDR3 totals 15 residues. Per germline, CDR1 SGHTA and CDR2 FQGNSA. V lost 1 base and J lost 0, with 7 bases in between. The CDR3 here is CASSLGGHSNQPQHF. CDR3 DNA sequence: TGTGCCAGCAGCTTAGGGGGTCATAGCAATCAGCCCCAGCATTTT.

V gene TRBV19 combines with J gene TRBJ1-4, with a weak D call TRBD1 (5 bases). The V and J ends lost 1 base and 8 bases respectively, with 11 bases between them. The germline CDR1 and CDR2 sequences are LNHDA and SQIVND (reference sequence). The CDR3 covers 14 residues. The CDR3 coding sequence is TGTGCCAGTAGTATAGTGCAGGGAAGAGAAAAACTGTTTTTT. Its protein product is CASSIVQGREKLFF.

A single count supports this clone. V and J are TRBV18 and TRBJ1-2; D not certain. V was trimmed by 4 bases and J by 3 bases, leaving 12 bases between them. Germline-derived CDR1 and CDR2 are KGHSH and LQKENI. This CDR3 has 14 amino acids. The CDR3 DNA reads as TGTGCCAGCTCACTCCCGACACGGGACTATGGCTACACCTTC. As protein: CASSLPTRDYGYTF.

The CDR3 here is CASSLEPGTGAYEQYF. The DNA of the CDR3 is TGTGCCAGCAGCTTAGAACCCGGGACAGGAGCCTACGAGCAGTACTTC. The V gene is TRBV7-9, the J gene TRBJ2-7; 8 bases are a match to TRBD1. The trim removed 1 base at V and 2 bases at J, leaving 7 bases unmatched. The CDR3 runs 16 residues. Germline CDR1 and CDR2: SEHNR and FQNEAQ (reference sequence).

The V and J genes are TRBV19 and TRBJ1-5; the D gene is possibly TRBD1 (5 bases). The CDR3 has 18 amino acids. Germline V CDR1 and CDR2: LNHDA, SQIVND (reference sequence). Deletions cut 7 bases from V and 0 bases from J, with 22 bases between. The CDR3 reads CASNSGTLPVYSNQPQHF. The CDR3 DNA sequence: TGTGCCAGTAATTCCGGGACCCTCCCCGTTTATAGCAATCAGCCCCAGCATTTT.

The CDR3 here is CASSFSATSGETQYF. CDR3 nucleotide sequence: TGTGCCAGCAGCTTTAGTGCCACTAGTGGGGAGACCCAGTACTTC. This sequence joins TRBV11-3 and TRBJ2-5; D perhaps matches TRBD2 (5 bases). The CDR3 sequence is 15 residues long. Trimming took 3 bases from V and 5 from J, leaving 16 bases between them. Germline-derived CDR1 and CDR2 are SGHNT and YENEEA.

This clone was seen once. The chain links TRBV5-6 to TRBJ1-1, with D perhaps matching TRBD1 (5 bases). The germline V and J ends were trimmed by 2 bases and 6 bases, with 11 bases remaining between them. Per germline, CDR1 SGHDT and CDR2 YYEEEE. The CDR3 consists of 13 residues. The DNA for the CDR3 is TGTGCCAGCAGCTTCAGGGTGTGGCCTGAAGCTTTCTTT. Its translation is CASSFRVWPEAFF.

CDR3 nucleotide sequence: TGCGCCAGCAGCTTCGGACCCGAAAACACTGAAGCTTTCTTT. It codes for CASSFGPENTEAFF. V is TRBV5-1 and J is TRBJ1-1; D is unresolved. Germline CDR1 and CDR2: SGHRS and YFSETQ. The V end lost 2 bases, the J end lost 2 bases, and 10 bases lay between the germline ends. This CDR3 is built from 14 residues.

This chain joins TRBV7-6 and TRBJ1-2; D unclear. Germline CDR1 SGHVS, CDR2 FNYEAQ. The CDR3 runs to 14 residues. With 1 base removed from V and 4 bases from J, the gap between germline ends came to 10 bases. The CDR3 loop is CASSLGQLTYGYTF. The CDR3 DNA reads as TGTGCCAGCAGCTTAGGGCAGCTTACCTATGGCTACACCTTC.

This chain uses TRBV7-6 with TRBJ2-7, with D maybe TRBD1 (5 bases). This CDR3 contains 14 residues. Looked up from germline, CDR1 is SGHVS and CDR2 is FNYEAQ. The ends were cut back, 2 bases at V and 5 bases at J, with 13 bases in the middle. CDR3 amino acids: CASSLKGDIHEQYF. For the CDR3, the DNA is TGTGCCAGCAGCTTAAAAGGGGATATCCACGAGCAGTACTTC.

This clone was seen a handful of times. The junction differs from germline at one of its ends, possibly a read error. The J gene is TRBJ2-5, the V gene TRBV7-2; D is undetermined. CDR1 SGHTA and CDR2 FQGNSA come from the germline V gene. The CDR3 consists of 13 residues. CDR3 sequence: CASSLVSEETQYF. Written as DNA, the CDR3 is TGTGCCAGCAGTTTAGTATCGGAAGAGACCCAGTACTTC.